Below, 18 T cell receptor beta chains from the same sample are listed, as sequenced in a study of blood T cell repertoires in COVID-19. Assay: immunoSEQ multiplex PCR; the TCRdb copy retains only in-frame clones and omits some. The top ten hold around 8.8% of the sample, which has about 270,000 clones, more than 75% seen once. The source material was peripheral blood. The receptor source for this set is a man in his forties with active or convalescent COVID-19.

The chain joins TRBV28 to TRBJ1-1; D perhaps matches TRBD1 (5 bases). Trimming cost V 3 bases and J 4 bases, with 9 bases left between them. This CDR3 is built from 13 residues. Germline V gene data show CDR1 as MDHEN and CDR2 as SYDVKM. CDR3 residues: CASSFLGVTEAFF. The CDR3 DNA sequence: TGTGCCAGCAGTTTCTTAGGGGTCACTGAAGCTTTCTTT. The whole variable domain, filled in from reference TRBV28 and TRBJ1-1, reads DVKVTQSSRYLVKRTGEKVFLECVQDMDHENMFWYRQDPGLGLRLIYFSYDVKMKEKGDIPEGYSVSREKKERFSLILESASTNQTSMYLCASSFLGVTEAFFGQGTRLTVV.

The CDR3 DNA sequence: TGTGCCAGCAGTTTTACAGAGTGGGACGAGCAGTACTTC. Its protein is CASSFTEWDEQYF. The rearrangement joins TRBV27 to TRBJ2-7; D is uncertain. Germline loops: CDR1 MNHEY, CDR2 SMNVEV (reference sequence). V was trimmed by 3 bases and J by 5 bases, leaving 11 bases between them. The CDR3 is 13 residues long.

The chain links TRBV3-1 (or the pseudogene TRBV3-2) to TRBJ2-3; D unresolved. The CDR3 totals 13 residues. Germline values: CDR1 LGHDT, CDR2 YNNKEL (reference sequence). Deletions cut 1 base from V and 8 bases from J, with 10 bases between. The CDR3 region has the DNA TGTGCCAGCAGCCAAGGAACTCAAGCTACGCAGTATTTT. It translates to CASSQGTQATQYF.

The genes are TRBV25-1 and TRBJ1-1; the match to TRBD1 covers 10 bases. This CDR3 is built from 16 residues. V dropped 4 bases and J dropped 4; count of bases not matched to a gene: 9. Germline V gene data show CDR1 as MGHDK and CDR2 as SYGVNS. This CDR3 reads CASSGDRGQGITEAFF. The DNA for the CDR3 is TGTGCCAGCAGTGGTGACAGGGGGCAGGGGATCACTGAAGCTTTCTTT.

This clone has more than one count but fewer than ten. V gene TRBV9 combines with J gene TRBJ1-6; 7 bases map to TRBD1. V lost 3 bases to trimming and J lost 6 bases; unmatched junction nucleotides: 9. From germline, CDR1 is SGDLS and CDR2 YYNGEE. The CDR3 runs 16 residues. In DNA, the CDR3 is TGTGCCAGCAGCGCGAGGGACAGTGTGGGTAATTCACCCCTCCACTTT. Its translation is CASSARDSVGNSPLHF.

The chain has TRBV6-5 and TRBJ1-1; possible D gene TRBD1, 6 bases. Germline V gene data show CDR1 as MNHEY and CDR2 as SVGAGI. The CDR3 contains 14 residues. The germline V and J ends were trimmed by 2 bases and 1 base, with 8 bases remaining between them. CDR3 sequence: CASSYGTTNTEAFF. CDR3 DNA: TGTGCCAGCAGTTACGGGACAACGAACACTGAAGCTTTCTTT.

The V gene is TRBV11-3, the J gene TRBJ2-1, with a weak D call TRBD2 (6 bases). Germline CDR1 is SGHNT and CDR2 is YENEEA. This CDR3 has 18 amino acids. V was shortened by 2 bases and J by 0 bases, with 17 bases between the two germline ends. CDR3 sequence: CASSLSVRLSGSYNEQFF. The CDR3 DNA reads TGTGCCAGCAGCTTATCCGTGCGGCTTAGCGGCTCCTACAATGAGCAGTTCTTC.

The chain couples TRBV4-1 to TRBJ2-7, with unresolved D. This CDR3 region has 17 residues. Trimming pared 1 base from V and 0 bases from J, leaving 16 bases between. CDR1 is MGHRA, CDR2 YSYEKL, per germline. CDR3 bases: TGCGCCAGCAGCCAAGGAATATCAGGCCTTTACTCCTACGAGCAGTACTTC. This gives the protein CASSQGISGLYSYEQYF.

The chain employs TRBV20-1 and TRBJ2-3; 11 bases map to TRBD2. Germline CDR1 is DFQATT and CDR2 is SNEGSKA (reference sequence). The CDR3 runs 15 residues. With V trimmed by 3 bases and J by 6 bases, 8 bases remained unmatched. In nucleotides, the CDR3 is TGCAGTGCTAGTGCTAGCGGGGGGCCCACGGATACGCAGTATTTT. Its protein product is CSASASGGPTDTQYF.

This clone showed up just a few times. The rearrangement joins TRBV25-1 to TRBJ1-6; D perhaps matches TRBD1 (5 bases). CDR3 size: 15 residues. Germline loops: CDR1 MGHDK, CDR2 SYGVNS. Trimming stripped 9 bases from V and 3 bases from J, with 15 bases between. The CDR3 bases are TGTGCCAGTGAAAGGGGCGATCACTATAATTCACCCCTCCACTTT. Residues: CASERGDHYNSPLHF.

The chain joins TRBV7-9 to TRBJ1-6, with a tentative D call TRBD1 (6 bases). The V end was cut by 4 bases, the J end by 5 bases, with 15 bases between. The CDR3 is 16 residues long. Germline V gene lookup returns CDR1 SEHNR and CDR2 FQNEAQ (reference sequence). In DNA, the CDR3 is TGTGCCAGCAGCTCAAGGGGGACGTGGGATAATTCACCCCTCCACTTT. Translated: CASSSRGTWDNSPLHF.

The V call is TRBV6-5, the J call TRBJ1-5, with 7 bases that match TRBD1. Germline V gene sequence: CDR1 MNHEY, CDR2 SVGAGI. Losses at the gene ends were 7 bases for V and 7 bases for J; bases not matched to a gene: 10. CDR3 length: 14 amino acids. This CDR3 reads CASNSEGAAQPQHF. The DNA for the CDR3 is TGTGCCAGCAATAGCGAGGGGGCCGCGCAGCCCCAGCATTTT.

The V gene is TRBV5-1, the J gene TRBJ1-4, with TRBD1 matching over 10 bases. Germline CDR1 and CDR2: SGHRS and YFSETQ. The junction had 5 bases not matched to a gene; V was cut back by 5 bases and J by 7 bases. The CDR3 length is 14 residues. In DNA, the CDR3 is TGCGCCAGCAGGGCGACAGGGGGCAGTGAAAAACTGTTTTTT. This translates into CASRATGGSEKLFF.

This chain uses TRBV27 with TRBJ1-2, with D perhaps matching TRBD1 (6 bases). Germline V gene data show CDR1 as MNHEY and CDR2 as SMNVEV (reference sequence). V lost 5 bases and J lost 1, with 14 bases in between. CDR3 length: 15 amino acids. The CDR3 region is CASSTMRGFNYGYTF. As DNA, the CDR3 is TGTGCCAGCAGTACGATGAGGGGGTTTAACTATGGCTACACCTTC.

The gene calls are TRBV5-1 and TRBJ1-1, with a weak D call TRBD1 (5 bases). V was pared by 4 bases and J by 4 bases, with 20 bases between. Germline lookup yields CDR1 SGHRS and CDR2 YFSETQ. This CDR3 region has 16 residues. The CDR3 bases are TGCGCCAGCAGCACGGCCGTCAGGGCTTTGGGCACTGAAGCTTTCTTT. Protein sequence: CASSTAVRALGTEAFF.

The J gene is TRBJ1-1, the V gene TRBV10-3, with D unresolved. CDR3 length: 13 amino acids. The V and J ends lost 3 bases and 6 bases respectively, with 11 bases between them. CDR1 is ENHRY, CDR2 SYGVKD, per germline. The CDR3 coding sequence is TGTGCCATCAGTGAACCGGGAAACGCTGAAGCTTTCTTT. Its protein product is CAISEPGNAEAFF.

V and J are TRBV7-3 and TRBJ1-1; 8 bases agree with TRBD1. The ends lost 3 bases at V and 4 bases at J; junction bases unmatched: 4. The CDR3 is 14 residues long. Germline V lookup: CDR1 SGHTA, CDR2 FQGTGA. For the CDR3, the DNA is TGTGCCAGCAGCTTGGACAGGGAGAGCACTGAAGCTTTCTTT. Protein product: CASSLDRESTEAFF.

The chain couples TRBV11-2 to TRBJ1-3, with unresolved D. V lost 3 bases and J lost 0, with 9 bases in between. The CDR3 covers 15 residues. CDR1 and CDR2 from the germline V gene are SGHAT and FQNNGV. CDR3 nucleotide sequence: TGTGCCAGCAGCTTTGACATGTACTCTGGAAACACCATATATTTT. This encodes CASSFDMYSGNTIYF.